These T cell receptor beta chains were read from a single sample in a study of early T cells in non-severe SARS-CoV-2 infection. Via MiXCR, TCRdb re-called the 5' RACE reads, giving one row per CDR3 protein. The data show approximately 100,000 distinct CDR3 sequences, 16% seen once. Sequencing was done on a sample of whole blood. The receptors were sampled from an adult who was a healthcare worker with PCR-confirmed SARS-CoV-2 infection or an uninfected control (not recorded which). Each CDR3 is given with its conserved first and last residue. The D gene is left open where the match is weak. The size entry is marked missing in some rows and otherwise reads once, few, many or a size class.

clone_size	d_call	v_call	j_call	cdr3_aa	cdr3_nt
many	TRBD2	TRBV27	TRBJ2-3	CASSLSTSGGPTDTQYF	TGTGCCAGCAGTTTATCGACTAGCGGGGGTCCCACAGATACGCAGTATTTT
many	TRBD1	TRBV6-1	TRBJ2-2	CASSAGTANTGELFF	TGTGCCAGCAGTGCCGGGACAGCGAACACCGGGGAGCTGTTTTTT
few	.	TRBV7-9	TRBJ1-2	CASSQGPQEGGHGYTF	TGTGCCAGCAGCCAGGGCCCACAAGAGGGGGGCCATGGCTACACCTTC
.	.	TRBV27	TRBJ2-1	CASSLDSTEDEQFF	TGTGCCAGCAGTCTCGACAGTACGGAGGATGAGCAGTTCTTC
.	.	TRBV7-2	TRBJ2-1	CASSLQIWKGYNEQFF	TGTGCCAGCAGCTTACAGATTTGGAAGGGGTACAATGAGCAGTTCTTC
.	TRBD2	TRBV7-2	TRBJ2-7	CASSFSRTSGAYEQYF	TGTGCCAGCAGCTTCTCTAGGACTAGCGGCGCCTACGAGCAGTACTTC
.	TRBD1	TRBV25-1	TRBJ2-3	CASSDGQGVRITDTQYF	TGTGCCAGCAGTGATGGGCAGGGGGTACGGATCACAGATACGCAGTATTTT
many	TRBD2	TRBV7-9	TRBJ2-1	CASSSLAGGPGEQFF	TGTGCCAGCAGCTCACTAGCGGGAGGGCCGGGTGAGCAGTTCTTC
few	TRBD2	TRBV7-2	TRBJ2-7	CASSLRFVAGPPYEQYF	TGTGCCAGCAGCTTACGGTTTGTAGCGGGACCCCCCTACGAGCAGTACTTC
many	.	TRBV29-1	TRBJ1-1	CSVAGTSKGAFF	TGCAGCGTTGCGGGCACGAGCAAAGGGGCTTTCTTT
.	.	TRBV12-3/TRBV12-4	TRBJ2-2	CASSWKRAGTGELFF	TGTGCCAGCAGTTGGAAGAGGGCAGGGACCGGGGAGCTGTTTTTT
few	.	TRBV6-2/TRBV6-3	TRBJ1-5	CASSYDGNSNQPQHF	TGTGCCAGCAGTTACGACGGGAATAGCAATCAGCCCCAGCATTTT
few	.	TRBV11-2	TRBJ2-7	CASSLFLTDEQYF	TGTGCCAGCAGCTTATTCCTCACCGACGAGCAGTACTTC
.	TRBD2	TRBV10-2	TRBJ2-5	CASSRTSGRGGETQYF	TGCGCCAGCAGCCGGACTAGCGGGAGGGGCGGAGAGACCCAGTACTTC
few	.	TRBV5-4	TRBJ2-1	CASSGTSNSYNEQFF	TGTGCCAGCAGCGGGACTTCCAACTCCTACAATGAGCAGTTCTTC
many	TRBD2	TRBV28	TRBJ2-7	CASSTGLAGNYEQYF	TGTGCCAGCAGCACCGGACTAGCGGGAAATTACGAGCAGTACTTC
few	TRBD2	TRBV19	TRBJ2-2	CASSILAGEINTGELFF	TGTGCCAGTAGTATACTAGCGGGGGAAATCAACACCGGGGAGCTGTTTTTT
.	.	TRBV12-3/TRBV12-4	TRBJ1-1	CASTLPPGGANTEAFF	TGTGCCAGCACCTTGCCCCCGGGGGGGGCGAACACTGAAGCTTTCTTT